This T cell receptor (beta chain) was sequenced in a study of graft-versus-host responses after intestinal transplantation. Whole-study context: Every recipient had anti-thymocyte globulin induction and 2 to 4 years of tacrolimus plus steroids.

This table comes from immunoSEQ multiplex PCR, and its TCRdb copy is limited to in-frame clones, with some not included. The sample has around 50,000 clones, around 90% seen once. Germline values: CDR1 MNHEY, CDR2 SMNVEV (reference sequence). The CDR3 covers 15 residues. V gave up 6 bases and J gave up 2 bases, with 16 bases separating them. Remarks on this clone: Antigen specificity is unknown.

General observations from the study: GvH clones appeared in recipient marrow, some first in ileum or blood.

This specimen was PBMCs, taken 26 days after transplant. This TCR came from a human patient who received an intestinal transplant, so some T cells may come from the graft donor. The rearrangement links TRBV27 to TRBJ2-5; D is possibly TRBD1 (6 bases). CDR3 sequence (DNA): TGTGCCAGCAGACCACAGGGTAGGGGGCAAGAGACCCAGTACTTC. It codes for CASRPQGRGQETQYF.